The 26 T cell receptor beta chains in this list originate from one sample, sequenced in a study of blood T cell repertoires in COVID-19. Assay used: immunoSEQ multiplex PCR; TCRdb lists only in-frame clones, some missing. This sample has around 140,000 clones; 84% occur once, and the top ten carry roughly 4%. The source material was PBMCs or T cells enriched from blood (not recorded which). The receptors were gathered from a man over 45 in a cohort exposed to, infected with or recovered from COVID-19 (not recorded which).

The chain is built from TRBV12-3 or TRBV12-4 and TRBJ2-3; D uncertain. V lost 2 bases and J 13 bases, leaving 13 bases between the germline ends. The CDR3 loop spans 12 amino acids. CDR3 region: CASSLSRTAEYF. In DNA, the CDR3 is TGTGCCAGCAGTTTATCCCGTACCGCGGAGTATTTT.

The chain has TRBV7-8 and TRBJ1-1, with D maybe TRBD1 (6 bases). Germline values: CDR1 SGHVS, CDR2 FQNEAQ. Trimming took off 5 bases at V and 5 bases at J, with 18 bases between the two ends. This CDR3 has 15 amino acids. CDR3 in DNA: TGTGCCAGCAGCAGCAGCCCCAGGGGCCGGACTGAAGCTTTCTTT. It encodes CASSSSPRGRTEAFF.

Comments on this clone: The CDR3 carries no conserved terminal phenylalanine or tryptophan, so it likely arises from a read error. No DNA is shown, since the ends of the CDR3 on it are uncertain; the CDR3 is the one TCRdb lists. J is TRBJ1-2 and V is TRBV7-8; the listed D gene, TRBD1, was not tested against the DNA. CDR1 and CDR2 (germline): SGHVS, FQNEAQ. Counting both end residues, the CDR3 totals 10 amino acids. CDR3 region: CASSLGGSFP.

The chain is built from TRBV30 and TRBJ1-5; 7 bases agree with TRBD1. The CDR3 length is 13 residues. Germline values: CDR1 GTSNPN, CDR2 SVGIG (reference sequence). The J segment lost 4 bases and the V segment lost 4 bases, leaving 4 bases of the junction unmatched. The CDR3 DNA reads TGTGCCTGGACAGGGGGATCGAATCAGCCCCAGCATTTT. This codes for CAWTGGSNQPQHF.

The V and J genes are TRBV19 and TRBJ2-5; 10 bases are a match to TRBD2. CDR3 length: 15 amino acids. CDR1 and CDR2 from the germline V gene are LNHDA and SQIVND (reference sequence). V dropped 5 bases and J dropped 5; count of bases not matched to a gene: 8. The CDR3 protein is CASSPIAGGLETQYF. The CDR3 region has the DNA TGTGCCAGTAGTCCCATAGCGGGAGGATTGGAGACCCAGTACTTC.

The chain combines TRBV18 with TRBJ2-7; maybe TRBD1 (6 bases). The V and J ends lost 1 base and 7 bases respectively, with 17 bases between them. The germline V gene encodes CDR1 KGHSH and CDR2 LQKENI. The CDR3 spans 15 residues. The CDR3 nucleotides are TGTGCCAGCTCACCACAAGGGGGTCACTTGGGGGAGCAGTACTTC. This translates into CASSPQGGHLGEQYF.

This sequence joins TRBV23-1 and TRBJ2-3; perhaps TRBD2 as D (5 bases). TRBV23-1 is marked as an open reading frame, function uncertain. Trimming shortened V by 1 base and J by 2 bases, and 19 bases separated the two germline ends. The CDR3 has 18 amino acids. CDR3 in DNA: TGCGCCAGCAGTCAATGGTTCTGTGAGGCCGGGATCACAGATACGCAGTATTTT. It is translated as CASSQWFCEAGITDTQYF.

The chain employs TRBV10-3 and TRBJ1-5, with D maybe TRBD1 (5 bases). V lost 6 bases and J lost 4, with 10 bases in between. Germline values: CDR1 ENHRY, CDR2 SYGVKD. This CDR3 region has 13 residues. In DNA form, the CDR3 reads TGTGCCATCAGCCCGACAGAGAATCAGCCCCAGCATTTT. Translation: CAISPTENQPQHF.

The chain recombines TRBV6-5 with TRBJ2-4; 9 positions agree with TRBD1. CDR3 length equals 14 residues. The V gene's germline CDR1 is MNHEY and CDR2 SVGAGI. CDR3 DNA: TGTGGTTCCCGAAAGGACAGGGGATATGGCATTCAGTACTTC. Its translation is CGSRKDRGYGIQYF.

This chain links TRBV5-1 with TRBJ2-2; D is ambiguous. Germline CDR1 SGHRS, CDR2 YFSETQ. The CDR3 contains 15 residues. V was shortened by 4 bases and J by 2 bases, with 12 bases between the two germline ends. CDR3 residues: CASSRAGSNTGELFF. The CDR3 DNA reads TGCGCCAGCAGCCGAGCCGGGTCCAACACCGGGGAGCTGTTTTTT.

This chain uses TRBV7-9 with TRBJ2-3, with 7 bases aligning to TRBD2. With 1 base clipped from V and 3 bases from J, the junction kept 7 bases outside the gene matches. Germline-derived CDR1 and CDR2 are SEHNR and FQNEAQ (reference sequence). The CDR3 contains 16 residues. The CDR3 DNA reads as TGTGCCAGCAGCTTAGGGCGCGGGGGAAGAACAGATACGCAGTATTTT. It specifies CASSLGRGGRTDTQYF.

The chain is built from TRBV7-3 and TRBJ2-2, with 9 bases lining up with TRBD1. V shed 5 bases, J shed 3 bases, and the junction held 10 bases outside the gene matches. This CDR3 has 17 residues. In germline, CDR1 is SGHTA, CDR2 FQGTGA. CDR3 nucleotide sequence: TGTGCCAGCAGCGGAACACAGGGGGCCAGGGACACCGGGGAGCTGTTTTTT. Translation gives CASSGTQGARDTGELFF.

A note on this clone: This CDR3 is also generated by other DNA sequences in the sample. The CDR3 coding sequence is TGTGCCAGCAGCTTGAGGGGGACAGATACGCAGTATTTT. It codes for CASSLRGTDTQYF. The gene calls are TRBV5-5 and TRBJ2-3, with D possibly TRBD1 on 6 matching bases. The CDR3 covers 13 residues. V gave up 1 base and J gave up 3 bases, with 6 bases separating them. CDR1 and CDR2 from the germline V gene are SGHKS and YYEKEE (reference sequence). Full variable domain (missing parts from reference TRBV5-5 and TRBJ2-3): DAGVTQSPTHLIKTRGQQVTLRCSPISGHKSVSWYQQVLGQGPQFIFQYYEKEERGRGNFPDRFSARQFPNYSSELNVNALLLGDSALYLCASSLRGTDTQYFGPGTRLTVL.

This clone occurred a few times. The CDR3 coding sequence is TGTGCCAGCAGCCCGGGGACAGGGAGCATAAGTGGCTACACCTTC. Translation gives CASSPGTGSISGYTF. The V gene is TRBV7-8, the J gene TRBJ1-2; 9 positions match TRBD1. The CDR3 loop spans 15 amino acids. Trimming removed 5 bases from V and 7 bases from J; junction bases left unmatched: 11. Looked up from germline, CDR1 is SGHVS and CDR2 is FQNEAQ.

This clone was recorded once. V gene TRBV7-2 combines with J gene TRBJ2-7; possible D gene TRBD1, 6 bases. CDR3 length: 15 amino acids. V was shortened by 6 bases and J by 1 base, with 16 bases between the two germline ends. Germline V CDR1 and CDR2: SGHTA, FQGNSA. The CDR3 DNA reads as TGTGCCAGCAGAGCTCGACAGGCATTATCCTACGAGCAGTACTTC. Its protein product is CASRARQALSYEQYF. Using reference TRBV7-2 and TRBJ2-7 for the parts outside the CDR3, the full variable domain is GAGVSQSPSNKVTEKGKDVELRCDPISGHTALYWYRQSLGQGLEFLIYFQGNSAPDKSGLPSDRFSAERTGGSVSTLTIQRTQQEDSAVYLCASRARQALSYEQYFGPGTRLTVT.

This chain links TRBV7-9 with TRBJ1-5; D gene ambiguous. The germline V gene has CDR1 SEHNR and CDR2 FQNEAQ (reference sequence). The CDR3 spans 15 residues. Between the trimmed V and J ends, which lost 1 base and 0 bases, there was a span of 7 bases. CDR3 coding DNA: TGTGCCAGCAGCTTAGGCGGCTATAGCAATCAGCCCCAGCATTTT. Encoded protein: CASSLGGYSNQPQHF.

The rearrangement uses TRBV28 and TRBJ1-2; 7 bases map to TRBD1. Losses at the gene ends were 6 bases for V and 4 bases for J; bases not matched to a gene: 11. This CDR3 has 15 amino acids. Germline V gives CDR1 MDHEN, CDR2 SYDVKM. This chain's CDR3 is CASSSPRTGTYGYTF. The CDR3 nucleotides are TGTGCCAGCAGCTCTCCCCGGACAGGAACCTATGGCTACACCTTC.

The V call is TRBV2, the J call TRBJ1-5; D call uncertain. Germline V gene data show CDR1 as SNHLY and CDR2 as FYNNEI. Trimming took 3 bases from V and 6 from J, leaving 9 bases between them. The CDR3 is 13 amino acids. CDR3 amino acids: CASSEESVQPQHF. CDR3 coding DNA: TGTGCCAGCAGTGAGGAGTCAGTTCAGCCCCAGCATTTT. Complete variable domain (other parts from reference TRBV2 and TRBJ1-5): EPEVTQTPSHQVTQMGQEVILRCVPISNHLYFYWYRQILGQKVEFLVSFYNNEISEKSEIFDDQFSVERPDGSNFTLKIRSTKLEDSAMYFCASSEESVQPQHFGDGTRLSIL.

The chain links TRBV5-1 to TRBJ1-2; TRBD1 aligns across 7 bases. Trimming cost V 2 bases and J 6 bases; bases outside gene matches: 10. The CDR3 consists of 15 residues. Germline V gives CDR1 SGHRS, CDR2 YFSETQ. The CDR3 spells CASSFVRGQRDGYTF. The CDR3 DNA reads TGCGCCAGCAGCTTCGTTAGGGGGCAGAGGGATGGCTACACCTTC.

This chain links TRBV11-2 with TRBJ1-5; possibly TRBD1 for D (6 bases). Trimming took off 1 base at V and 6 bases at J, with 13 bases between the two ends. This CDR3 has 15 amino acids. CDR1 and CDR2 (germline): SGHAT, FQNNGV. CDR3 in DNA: TGTGCCAGCAGCTTAGCGGGGGGGCCCGGTCAGCCCCAGCATTTT. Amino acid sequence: CASSLAGGPGQPQHF.

The CDR3 DNA is TGTGCCAGCAGCTCCGGGACTAGCTTGGGGAACATTCAGTACTTC. It codes for CASSSGTSLGNIQYF. The genes are TRBV14 and TRBJ2-4, with TRBD2 identical over 9 bases. The CDR3 consists of 15 residues. V was pared by 5 bases and J by 7 bases, with 9 bases of the junction left unmatched. CDR1 and CDR2 from the germline V gene are SGHDN and FVKESK.

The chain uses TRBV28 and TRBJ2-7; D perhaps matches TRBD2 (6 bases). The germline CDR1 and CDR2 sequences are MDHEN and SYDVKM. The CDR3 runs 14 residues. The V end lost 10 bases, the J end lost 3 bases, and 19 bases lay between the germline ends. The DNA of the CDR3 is TGTGCCACCACAGTGGGCGGGACCGGCTACGAGCAGTACTTC. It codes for CATTVGGTGYEQYF.

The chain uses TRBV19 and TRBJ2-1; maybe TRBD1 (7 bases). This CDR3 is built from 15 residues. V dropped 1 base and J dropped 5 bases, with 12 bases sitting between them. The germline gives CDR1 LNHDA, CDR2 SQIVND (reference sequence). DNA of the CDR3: TGTGCCAGTAGTATAGGCCAGGGGGGACACAATGAGCAGTTCTTC. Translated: CASSIGQGGHNEQFF.

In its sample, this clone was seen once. DNA of the CDR3: TGCGCCAGCAGCCTATTAGCGGGAGGGGCTTCCTACGAGCAGTACTTC. Protein sequence: CASSLLAGGASYEQYF. The V call is TRBV5-1, the J call TRBJ2-7; 11 nucleotides line up with TRBD2. J was trimmed by 1 base and V by 4 bases; bases with no gene match: 7. CDR3 size: 16 residues. Germline assignment: CDR1 SGHRS and CDR2 YFSETQ. Drawing the rest from reference TRBV5-1 and TRBJ2-7, the complete variable domain is KAGVTQTPRYLIKTRGQQVTLSCSPISGHRSVSWYQQTPGQGLQFLFEYFSETQRNKGNFPGRFSGRQFSNSRSEMNVSTLELGDSALYLCASSLLAGGASYEQYFGPGTRLTVT.

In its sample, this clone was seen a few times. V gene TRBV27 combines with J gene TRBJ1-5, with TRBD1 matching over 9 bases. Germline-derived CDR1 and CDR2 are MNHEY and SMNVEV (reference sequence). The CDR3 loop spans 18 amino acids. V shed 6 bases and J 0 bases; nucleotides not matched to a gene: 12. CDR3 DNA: TGTGCCAGCAGGGCTGGGACAGGGAGGGGCCATAGCAATCAGCCCCAGCATTTT. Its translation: CASRAGTGRGHSNQPQHF.

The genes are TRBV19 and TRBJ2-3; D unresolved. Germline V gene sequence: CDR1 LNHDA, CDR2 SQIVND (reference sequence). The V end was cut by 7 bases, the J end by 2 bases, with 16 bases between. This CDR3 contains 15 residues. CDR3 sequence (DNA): TGTGCCAGTACTCCGACCCAGGTACACACAGATACGCAGTATTTT. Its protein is CASTPTQVHTDTQYF.